This T cell receptor beta chain is from a study of blood T cell repertoires in COVID-19. On the study more broadly: Specimens from acute and convalescent COVID-19 originated in the United States, Italy and Spain. In each case, the material was cDNA or gDNA derived from T cells, B-cell-depleted T cells, or PBMCs.

The CDR3 runs to 13 residues. Germline V CDR1 and CDR2: MNHEY, SVGAGI. Trimming removed 7 bases at V and 3 bases at J, with 12 bases between. The authors' processing: Cell counts per sample came from amplifying reference gene primers. TCRdb keeps only in-frame clones here, not all; method: immunoSEQ multiplex PCR. V and J calls and clone size come straight from that table; D and trimming were deduced from the DNA. The table includes about 170,000 clones, about four fifths detected once. Sample: peripheral blood. The sequence was collected from a human donor with acute or convalescent COVID-19. The donor label of this sample is uncertain. The V and J genes are TRBV6-5 and TRBJ1-2, with D hard to call. CDR3 nucleotide sequence: TGTGCCAGCAAGACTAGGGTTGACTATGGCTACACCTTC. It translates to CASKTRVDYGYTF.